These T cell receptor beta chains were read from a single sample in a study of regulatory T cells in long-lasting Graves disease. MiXCR, run by TCRdb on the multiplex PCR reads, gives a single entry per CDR3 protein. The table has about 460,000 distinct CDR3 sequences, approximately 15% seen once. A further study also used this sample, focusing on T cells in Graves' hyperthyroidism and ophthalmopathy.

The sample consisted of peripheral blood mononuclear cells (PBMCs), taken at new diagnosis, from a patient treated with antithyroid drugs. These receptors were taken from a woman aged 45-65 years with Graves disease. Both conserved end residues are part of each CDR3.

J	length	V	CDR3
TRBJ2-3	16	TRBV14	CASSQRLAGVRDTQYF
TRBJ2-7	14	TRBV7-9	CASSLAGGPHEQYF
TRBJ2-1	14	TRBV12-3/TRBV12-4	CASKRGQGRNEQFF
TRBJ2-3	15	TRBV29-1	CSVEVVGGPTDTQYF
TRBJ2-5	18	TRBV5-1	CASSQGLAGVGGQETQYF
TRBJ2-7	12	TRBV29-1	CSVDQGDYEQYF
TRBJ2-1	13	TRBV24-1	CATSDWTGDEQFF
TRBJ2-1	15	TRBV14	CASSQESGRANEQFF
TRBJ2-5	13	TRBV30	CAWSGGQQETQYF
TRBJ2-1	15	TRBV5-8	CASSKGSGLLNEQFF
TRBJ2-7	14	TRBV29-1	CSVNVQGGVYEQYF
TRBJ2-1	17	TRBV4-1	CASSHLSRLAGGPEQFF
TRBJ2-7	14	TRBV9	CASSISGSSYEQYF
TRBJ1-4	13	TRBV6-1	CASGGELGEKLFF
TRBJ2-5	15	TRBV11-1	CASSSVGLGGETQYF
TRBJ2-3	16	TRBV7-9	CASSRRTSGSTDTQYF
TRBJ2-6	19	TRBV27	CASSLSGIGLISGANVLTF